This T cell receptor (beta chain) comes out of a study of Tregs in tolerant kidney transplant recipients. General observations from the study: Activated donor B cell expansion appeared to reveal the most relevant donor-specific TCRbeta repertoire. Few patients were studied, so findings need validation in larger groups. Biological reproducibility was not directly addressed, but technical replication error appeared minimal.

V was cut by 4 bases and J by 2 bases, with 11 bases left in between. The germline CDR1 and CDR2 sequences are GTSNPN and SVGIG (reference sequence). The CDR3 contains 13 residues. The table came from immunoSEQ multiplex PCR; TCRdb's copy has only in-frame clones and leaves some out. Counted here are about 240,000 clones, more than 65% occurring once; the ten biggest clones make up less than 0.75%. This clone was detected only once. Its specificity is not known. Sequencing was performed on CD4+ T cells from blood. The chain has TRBV30 and TRBJ2-5; no firm D call. The sequence was collected from a human donor in good health. The CDR3, as DNA: TGTGCCTGGAACCCGCAAGCTCAAGAGACCCAGTACTTC. Its translation: CAWNPQAQETQYF.